This record covers a single T cell receptor (beta chain). Its antigen remains unidentified. The CDR3 consists of 15 residues. The ends were cut back, 4 bases at V and 0 bases at J, with 8 bases in the middle. Germline lookup yields CDR1 SGHKS and CDR2 YYEKEE (reference sequence). This sample is drawn from a study of regulatory T cells in long-lasting Graves disease. Libraries of TCR beta came from iRepertoire HTBI primers plus Arm-PCR of CDR3 regions. TCRdb reprocessed the multiplex PCR reads via MiXCR and lists one record per CDR3 protein. The table includes around 330,000 distinct CDR3 sequences, roughly 18% detected once. Study results and caveats: TRBV28, TRBJ1-2 and TRBJ2-5 were favored in persistent disease.

Documented time point: newly diagnosed GD, antithyroid drugs for less than 3 months. PBMCs were the source of the RNA used for TCR sequencing. The chain has TRBV5-5 and TRBJ2-6; D remains unclear. Source: peripheral blood mononuclear cells (PBMCs), taken at new diagnosis, from a patient treated with antithyroid drugs. The TCR originated in a female donor with Graves disease. In nucleotides, the CDR3 is TGTGCCAGCAGCACACTGAGCTCTGGGGCCAACGTCCTGACTTTC. Protein sequence: CASSTLSSGANVLTF.